This TCR beta chain was observed in a study of molecular identifiers for immune sequencing clone quantification. Bulk TCR libraries were made with methods that had been previously described and with listed TCR primers. In TCRdb, the PCR reads were re-called with MiXCR into one record per CDR3 protein. Of over 300,000 distinct CDR3 sequences listed, over 20% were seen once; the top ten hold about 0.71%. CDR3 size: 17 residues. The germline V gene encodes CDR1 MGHRA and CDR2 YSYEKL. To note about this clonotype: The junction shows a germline mismatch at one end, possibly a read error.

The chain has TRBV4-1 and TRBJ2-3; D not certain. This clonotype originated in a human donor in good health. Some libraries in this study had Jurkat cell RNA spiked in. Sequenced input: naive CD8+ T cells from blood, with Jurkat cell RNA spiked in. Subset defined: FACS-sorted CD8+CD4-CCR7+CD45RA+ naive T cells. The CDR3 coding sequence is TGCGCCAGCAGCCAAGATCGAAGCCGTAAGGTTGCAGATACGCACTATTTT. This encodes CASSQDRSRKVADTHYF.